A single sample is the source of the 22 T cell receptor beta chains below, sequenced in a study of CD8 T cells in ankylosing spondylitis. TCRdb independently ran MiXCR on the 5' RACE reads; one entry per CDR3 protein. In the table there are 85,000 to 100,000 distinct CDR3 sequences, roughly 8.3% of which are singletons. The sample taken for sequencing was blood, either unsorted or a sorted T cell fraction (not recorded which). The receptors shown here come from a male donor with ankylosing spondylitis or in good health (not recorded which).

The rearrangement links TRBV30 to TRBJ1-1; D remains ambiguous. There are 11 residues in the CDR3. V was trimmed by 2 bases and J by 6 bases, leaving 7 bases between them. Germline V CDR1 and CDR2: GTSNPN, SVGIG (reference sequence). CDR3 sequence reads: CAWSRDPEAFF. The CDR3, as DNA: TGTGCCTGGAGTAGGGATCCTGAAGCTTTCTTT.

Comments on this clonotype: This may stem from a read error, because a much larger clone lies one nucleotide away. The chain recombines TRBV9 with TRBJ2-4; D is tentatively TRBD1 or TRBD2 (6 bases each). The length of the CDR3 is 12 residues. In germline, CDR1 is SGDLS, CDR2 YYNGEE. CDR3 nucleotides: TGTGACAGCAGCGGAACAGGGAGGATTCAGTACTTC. Protein product: CDSSGTGRIQYF.

This clonotype was detected many times. This chain joins TRBV13 and TRBJ1-1; perhaps TRBD1 as D (5 bases). The CDR3 sequence is 15 residues long. Germline V gene lookup returns CDR1 PRHDT and CDR2 FYEKMQ (reference sequence). V gave up 4 bases and J gave up 5 bases, with 17 bases separating them. CDR3 bases: TGTGCCAGCAGCTCTAGGGCCGCAGGGAGAACTGAAGCTTTCTTT. This codes for CASSSRAAGRTEAFF.

The chain uses TRBV14 and TRBJ1-2, with TRBD1 matching 7 bases. CDR3 size: 17 residues. V gave up 4 bases and J gave up 7 bases; unmatched junction bases: 18. CDR1 is SGHDN and CDR2 is FVKESK in the germline V gene. As DNA, the CDR3 is TGTGCCAGCAGCCCGAACAGGGGCATTTTAAGATATGGTGGCTACACCTTC. It codes for CASSPNRGILRYGGYTF.

This clonotype was observed many times. As DNA, the CDR3 is TGTGCCAGCAGGCGCTCAGGGGCGGCCACAGATACGCAGTATTTT. It translates to CASRRSGAATDTQYF. The rearrangement joins TRBV6-1 to TRBJ2-3, with a possible D match to TRBD1 (6 bases). Germline V CDR1 and CDR2: MNHNS, SASEGT. This CDR3 is 15 amino acids long. The V end was cut by 6 bases, the J end by 2 bases, with 15 bases between.

This clonotype was seen repeatedly, ten times or more. V gene TRBV5-1 combines with J gene TRBJ2-2; no reliable D call. The length of the CDR3 is 13 residues. Germline CDR1 and CDR2: SGHRS and YFSETQ. The V end lost 0 bases, the J end lost 4 bases, and 4 bases lay between the germline ends. The CDR3: CASSLEGTGELFF. The CDR3 nucleotides are TGCGCCAGCAGCTTGGAGGGCACCGGGGAGCTGTTTTTT.

Many counts were recorded for this clonotype. J is TRBJ2-3 and V is TRBV12-3 or TRBV12-4; the D gene could be TRBD1 or TRBD2 (6 bases each). With 5 bases removed from V and 2 bases from J, the gap between germline ends came to 14 bases. The CDR3 has 15 amino acids. CDR3 DNA sequence: TGTGCCAGCAGTGCCCCGGGGGACATCACAGATACGCAGTATTTT. It is translated as CASSAPGDITDTQYF.

The CDR3 region is CATRGVIQYF. For the CDR3, the DNA is TGTGCCACCCGCGGAGTCATTCAGTACTTC. The chain uses TRBV28 and TRBJ2-4; D remains ambiguous. This CDR3 is built from 10 residues. In germline, CDR1 is MDHEN, CDR2 SYDVKM. Between the trimmed V and J ends, which lost 10 bases and 9 bases, there was a span of 10 bases.

In this sample, this clonotype turned up many times. V gene TRBV4-2 combines with J gene TRBJ1-5, with D perhaps TRBD1 (6 bases). The V gene's germline CDR1 is LGHNA and CDR2 YNFKEQ. This CDR3 has 15 amino acids. The V gene lost 11 bases and the J gene lost 4 bases, with 21 bases spanning the gap. The DNA of the CDR3 is TGTGCCTCCGGAGGGGGGGCTGCGGGGAATCAGCCCCAGCATTTT. Residues: CASGGGAAGNQPQHF.

V gene TRBV7-8 combines with J gene TRBJ2-5; 8 positions match TRBD1. From germline, CDR1 is SGHVS and CDR2 FQNEAQ. The CDR3 has 15 amino acids. Trimming cost V 4 bases and J 5 bases; bases outside gene matches: 9. The CDR3 spells CASSWRQGMGETQYF. CDR3 DNA: TGTGCCAGCAGCTGGCGACAGGGGATGGGTGAGACCCAGTACTTC.

This clonotype appeared many times. This sequence joins TRBV9 and TRBJ2-5; 8 bases are a match to TRBD2. This CDR3 is 14 amino acids long. Germline CDR1 reads SGDLS; CDR2 reads YYNGEE. The V and J ends lost 2 bases and 4 bases, in that order; junction bases with no gene match: 4. The CDR3 region has the DNA TGTGCCAGCAGCGTCCTTGCGGGAGGAGAGACCCAGTACTTC. Translating gives CASSVLAGGETQYF.

This clonotype was detected many times. The J gene is TRBJ2-3, the V gene TRBV5-1; D gene uncertain. From germline, CDR1 is SGHRS and CDR2 YFSETQ. This CDR3 has 15 residues. The V end lost 4 bases, the J end lost 2 bases, and 14 bases lay between the germline ends. The CDR3 nucleotides read TGCGCCAGCAGCAATTCGGACGGATACACAGATACGCAGTATTTT. Encoded protein: CASSNSDGYTDTQYF.

The rearrangement joins TRBV5-1 to TRBJ1-3, with unresolved D. V gave up 0 bases and J gave up 0 bases, with 13 bases separating them. CDR1 SGHRS and CDR2 YFSETQ come from the germline V gene. The CDR3 is made up of 17 amino acids. The CDR3 DNA reads TGCGCCAGCAGCTTGGACCCGGTTTCCCTCTCTGGAAACACCATATATTTT. It encodes CASSLDPVSLSGNTIYF.

In its sample, this clonotype was seen many times. V gene TRBV20-1 combines with J gene TRBJ2-7; maybe TRBD2 (5 bases). The germline CDR1 and CDR2 sequences are DFQATT and SNEGSKA (reference sequence). This CDR3 has 13 residues. The ends were cut back, 3 bases at V and 2 bases at J, with 11 bases in the middle. The CDR3 region has the DNA TGCAGTGCTAGGTTACTAGAGGCCTACGAGCAGTACTTC. Translating gives CSARLLEAYEQYF.

This clonotype turned up a few times. V and J are TRBV7-6 and TRBJ2-2; 9 nucleotides line up with TRBD1. The CDR3 contains 16 residues. Trimming took 5 bases from V and 5 from J; bases not matched to a gene: 9. Germline V gene lookup returns CDR1 SGHVS and CDR2 FNYEAQ. CDR3 sequence: CASSPRGTGRTGELFF. DNA for the CDR3: TGTGCCAGCAGCCCCAGGGGGACAGGGCGGACCGGGGAGCTGTTTTTT. The full variable domain, its missing parts supplied by reference TRBV7-6 and TRBJ2-2, is GAGVSQSPRYKVTKRGQDVALRCDPISGHVSLYWYRQALGQGPEFLTYFNYEAQQDKSGLPNDRFSAERPEGSISTLTIQRTEQRDSAMYRCASSPRGTGRTGELFFGEGSRLTVL.

This clonotype was observed at least ten times. The CDR3 nucleotides read TGTGCCAGCAGCTTGAACAGACAAGAGACCCAGTACTTC. Its protein product is CASSLNRQETQYF. This chain joins TRBV5-5 and TRBJ2-5; unclear D gene. In germline, CDR1 is SGHKS, CDR2 YYEKEE (reference sequence). Between the trimmed V and J ends, which lost 1 base and 2 bases, there was a span of 6 bases. This CDR3 is built from 13 residues.

J is TRBJ2-1 and V is TRBV2, with D uncertain. The CDR3 has 13 residues. Trimming took off 4 bases at V and 7 bases at J, with 11 bases between the two ends. CDR1 is SNHLY and CDR2 is FYNNEI in the germline V gene. Here the CDR3 reads CASSADQNNEQFF. CDR3 sequence (DNA): TGTGCCAGCAGTGCGGACCAAAATAATGAGCAGTTCTTC.

The rearrangement joins TRBV27 to TRBJ2-7, with 10 bases fitting TRBD1. The CDR3 extends over 16 amino acids. Looked up from germline, CDR1 is MNHEY and CDR2 is SMNVEV (reference sequence). V lost 0 bases to trimming and J lost 3 bases; unmatched junction nucleotides: 5. The CDR3 region has the DNA TGTGCCAGCAGTTTATCGGCGACAGGGGGCCGCTACGAGCAGTACTTC. Its protein is CASSLSATGGRYEQYF.

This clonotype was seen ten or more times. DNA for the CDR3: TGTGCCAGCAGCCGGGACAGCCAAAATCAGCCCCAGCATTTT. Translated, it gives CASSRDSQNQPQHF. The chain combines TRBV7-9 with TRBJ1-5; 7 bases match TRBD1. CDR1 and CDR2 (germline): SEHNR, FQNEAQ (reference sequence). J was trimmed by 4 bases and V by 5 bases; bases with no gene match: 5. CDR3 length equals 14 residues.

The chain employs TRBV20-1 and TRBJ2-5, with 7 positions matching TRBD1. This CDR3 is built from 15 residues. The trim removed 1 base at V and 0 bases at J, leaving 5 bases unmatched. Per germline, CDR1 DFQATT and CDR2 SNEGSKA (reference sequence). The CDR3 DNA sequence: TGCAGTGCTAGAGTCCCCGGGACAGACCAAGAGACCCAGTACTTC. Amino acid sequence: CSARVPGTDQETQYF.

This clonotype has ten or more counts. The chain uses TRBV7-9 and TRBJ1-2; 7 bases align to TRBD1. Germline V gene data show CDR1 as SEHNR and CDR2 as FQNEAQ (reference sequence). The CDR3 is 14 amino acids. V was pared by 7 bases and J by 4 bases, with 9 bases of the junction left unmatched. CDR3 DNA sequence: TGTGCCAGCACCCGTTTAGGGGACAGCTATGGCTACACCTTC. This encodes CASTRLGDSYGYTF.

This clonotype came up a few times. The chain joins TRBV20-1 to TRBJ2-4, with TRBD1 matching over 7 bases. This CDR3 comprises 13 residues. Trimming at V came to 3 bases and at J to 12 bases, leaving 11 bases not matched to a gene. The germline CDR1 and CDR2 sequences are DFQATT and SNEGSKA (reference sequence). The CDR3 DNA sequence: TGCAGTGCTAGTAGACAGGGCCCTTGGAATCAGTACTTC. Residues: CSASRQGPWNQYF.